Listed below are T cell receptor beta chains from one sample, sequenced in a study of blood T cell repertoires in COVID-19. Clones were read by immunoSEQ multiplex PCR, and TCRdb kept only the in-frame ones, dropping some. The sample gives a few hundred thousand clones, roughly 89% of which show up once; 4% to 5% is in the top ten. What was sequenced was peripheral blood. These receptors were obtained from a woman between 40 and 55 years old who had recovered from COVID-19. Each CDR3 is given with its conserved first and last residue. D genes are given only for firm matches. Expanded clones are given a class, and other clones once, few, many or no size at all.

clone size: .
D gene: .
V gene: TRBV3-1/TRBV3-2
J gene: TRBJ2-3
CDR3 protein: CASSPRTRDTDTQYF
CDR3 DNA: TGTGCCAGCAGCCCCCGCACCCGGGACACAGATACGCAGTATTTT

clone size: .
D gene: TRBD1
V gene: TRBV27
J gene: TRBJ1-1
CDR3 protein: CASSFQGDTEAFF
CDR3 DNA: TGTGCCAGCAGTTTCCAGGGGGACACTGAAGCTTTCTTT

clone size: once
D gene: .
V gene: TRBV6-6
J gene: TRBJ1-1
CDR3 protein: CASISAPGNTEAFF
CDR3 DNA: TGTGCCAGCATTTCGGCCCCAGGGAACACTGAAGCTTTCTTT

clone size: once
D gene: .
V gene: TRBV11-2
J gene: TRBJ1-4
CDR3 protein: CASRAGVFAEKLFF
CDR3 DNA: TGTGCCAGCAGAGCAGGGGTCTTTGCTGAAAAACTGTTTTTT

clone size: .
D gene: .
V gene: TRBV5-4
J gene: TRBJ1-4
CDR3 protein: CASSPGETEKLFF
CDR3 DNA: TGTGCCAGCAGCCCAGGGGAAACTGAAAAACTGTTTTTT

clone size: .
D gene: .
V gene: TRBV5-1
J gene: TRBJ2-2
CDR3 protein: CASSHAGSGRIGGELFF
CDR3 DNA: TGCGCCAGCAGCCATGCGGGGTCCGGGAGAATTGGCGGGGAGCTGTTTTTT

clone size: .
D gene: .
V gene: TRBV19
J gene: TRBJ1-1
CDR3 protein: CASNYNTEAFF
CDR3 DNA: TGTGCCAGTAACTATAACACTGAAGCTTTCTTT

clone size: .
D gene: .
V gene: TRBV7-9
J gene: TRBJ1-5
CDR3 protein: CASSFGGLPRGQHF
CDR3 DNA: TGTGCCAGCAGCTTTGGCGGCCTGCCAAGGGGCCAGCATTTT

clone size: .
D gene: TRBD1
V gene: TRBV30
J gene: TRBJ1-4
CDR3 protein: CAWRKQGAEEKLFF
CDR3 DNA: TGTGCCTGGAGAAAACAGGGGGCCGAGGAAAAACTGTTTTTT

clone size: few
D gene: .
V gene: TRBV12-3/TRBV12-4
J gene: TRBJ2-7
CDR3 protein: CASSLQGSYEQYF
CDR3 DNA: TGTGCCAGCAGCCTCCAGGGGTCCTACGAGCAGTACTTC

clone size: few
D gene: TRBD1
V gene: TRBV5-4
J gene: TRBJ2-7
CDR3 protein: CASSFPQGAHEQYF
CDR3 DNA: TGTGCCAGCAGCTTTCCGCAGGGGGCGCACGAGCAGTACTTC

clone size: .
D gene: .
V gene: TRBV7-8
J gene: TRBJ1-6
CDR3 protein: CASSSTGFSPLHF
CDR3 DNA: TGTGCCAGCAGCTCTACAGGGTTCTCACCCCTCCACTTT

clone size: .
D gene: TRBD2
V gene: TRBV13
J gene: TRBJ2-7
CDR3 protein: CASSLEGLAGGGYEQYF
CDR3 DNA: TGTGCCAGCAGCTTAGAAGGCTTGGCGGGGGGAGGATACGAGCAGTACTTC

clone size: .
D gene: .
V gene: TRBV5-1
J gene: TRBJ1-5
CDR3 protein: CASSLGGQHNQPQHF
CDR3 DNA: TGCGCCAGCAGCTTGGGTGGACAGCACAATCAGCCCCAGCATTTT

clone size: .
D gene: .
V gene: TRBV6-5
J gene: TRBJ1-5
CDR3 protein: CASNGQMNQPQHF
CDR3 DNA: TGTGCCAGCAATGGACAGATGAATCAGCCCCAGCATTTT

clone size: .
D gene: TRBD1
V gene: TRBV19
J gene: TRBJ1-4
CDR3 protein: CASKAPTGWDEKLFF
CDR3 DNA: TGTGCCAGTAAGGCACCGACAGGGTGGGATGAAAAACTGTTTTTT

clone size: once
D gene: .
V gene: TRBV9
J gene: TRBJ1-3
CDR3 protein: CASSVAADYSGNTIYF
CDR3 DNA: TGTGCCAGCAGCGTAGCTGCGGACTACTCTGGAAACACCATATATTTT

clone size: .
D gene: .
V gene: TRBV18
J gene: TRBJ1-2
CDR3 protein: CASSPKHLLYGYTF
CDR3 DNA: TGTGCCAGCTCACCTAAACACCTTTTATATGGCTACACCTTC

clone size: .
D gene: .
V gene: TRBV12-3/TRBV12-4
J gene: TRBJ2-7
CDR3 protein: CASSFQDYEQYF
CDR3 DNA: TGTGCCAGCAGTTTTCAGGATTACGAGCAGTACTTC

clone size: .
D gene: .
V gene: TRBV1
J gene: TRBJ2-1
CDR3 protein: CTSSQYRDSYNEQFF
CDR3 DNA: TGCACCAGCAGCCAATACAGGGACTCCTACAATGAGCAGTTCTTC

clone size: .
D gene: .
V gene: TRBV18
J gene: TRBJ2-3
CDR3 protein: CASSWTDTTDTQYF
CDR3 DNA: TGTGCCAGCTCTTGGACAGACACCACAGATACGCAGTATTTT

clone size: .
D gene: TRBD2
V gene: TRBV7-3
J gene: TRBJ2-1
CDR3 protein: CASSLKRLAGHNEQFF
CDR3 DNA: TGTGCCAGCAGCTTAAAGAGGCTAGCGGGGCATAATGAGCAGTTCTTC

clone size: .
D gene: TRBD2
V gene: TRBV20-1
J gene: TRBJ2-1
CDR3 protein: CSASGTSGFHEQFF
CDR3 DNA: TGCAGTGCTAGTGGGACTAGCGGGTTTCATGAGCAGTTCTTC

clone size: few
D gene: .
V gene: TRBV10-2
J gene: TRBJ1-5
CDR3 protein: CASSEEEVQPQHF
CDR3 DNA: TGCGCCAGCAGTGAAGAAGAGGTCCAGCCCCAGCATTTT

clone size: .
D gene: .
V gene: TRBV5-1
J gene: TRBJ2-7
CDR3 protein: CASSQVGQGSYEQYF
CDR3 DNA: TGCGCCAGCAGCCAGGTGGGGCAGGGGTCCTACGAGCAGTACTTC

clone size: .
D gene: .
V gene: TRBV6-2/TRBV6-3
J gene: TRBJ1-1
CDR3 protein: CASSPPGVNTEAFF
CDR3 DNA: TGTGCCAGCAGCCCCCCGGGTGTGAACACTGAAGCTTTCTTT

clone size: .
D gene: TRBD2
V gene: TRBV19
J gene: TRBJ2-5
CDR3 protein: CASSMGTSGRKETQYF
CDR3 DNA: TGTGCCAGTAGTATGGGGACTAGCGGGAGAAAGGAGACCCAGTACTTC

clone size: .
D gene: .
V gene: TRBV5-1
J gene: TRBJ1-1
CDR3 protein: CASSLAGANTEAFF
CDR3 DNA: TGCGCCAGCAGCTTAGCAGGGGCGAACACTGAAGCTTTCTTT

clone size: .
D gene: .
V gene: TRBV28
J gene: TRBJ2-6
CDR3 protein: CASTPSGGSGANVLTF
CDR3 DNA: TGTGCCAGCACCCCCTCCGGGGGTTCTGGGGCCAACGTCCTGACTTTC

clone size: .
D gene: .
V gene: TRBV27
J gene: TRBJ1-5
CDR3 protein: CASRAGRSNQPQHF
CDR3 DNA: TGTGCCAGCAGGGCGGGGAGGAGCAATCAGCCCCAGCATTTT

clone size: .
D gene: TRBD2
V gene: TRBV11-3
J gene: TRBJ2-3
CDR3 protein: CASSPAGRGDTQYF
CDR3 DNA: TGTGCCAGCAGCCCAGCGGGGCGGGGAGATACGCAGTATTTT

clone size: .
D gene: .
V gene: TRBV2
J gene: TRBJ2-1
CDR3 protein: CASRNRDSGKQFF
CDR3 DNA: TGTGCCAGCAGGAACCGGGACTCCGGGAAGCAGTTCTTC

clone size: .
D gene: .
V gene: TRBV6-5
J gene: TRBJ1-5
CDR3 protein: CASRALGAGGQPQHF
CDR3 DNA: TGTGCCAGCAGGGCCCTCGGGGCCGGGGGTCAGCCCCAGCATTTT

clone size: once
D gene: .
V gene: TRBV2
J gene: TRBJ2-5
CDR3 protein: CASSGLANFQETQYF
CDR3 DNA: TGTGCCAGCAGCGGCCTAGCGAATTTCCAAGAGACCCAGTACTTC

clone size: .
D gene: .
V gene: TRBV7-2
J gene: TRBJ2-3
CDR3 protein: CASSLGTGQMLGRQYF
CDR3 DNA: TGTGCCAGCAGCTTAGGAACGGGACAAATGCTTGGTAGGCAGTATTTT

clone size: .
D gene: .
V gene: TRBV27
J gene: TRBJ1-2
CDR3 protein: CASSLLGPNYGYTF
CDR3 DNA: TGTGCCAGCAGTTTATTGGGGCCTAACTATGGCTACACCTTC

clone size: .
D gene: .
V gene: TRBV5-1
J gene: TRBJ2-5
CDR3 protein: CASSSTGGGGETQYF
CDR3 DNA: TGCGCCAGCAGCTCCACGGGAGGGGGCGGGGAGACCCAGTACTTC

clone size: .
D gene: .
V gene: TRBV2
J gene: TRBJ2-1
CDR3 protein: CAWGTFQEQFF
CDR3 DNA: TGTGCCTGGGGGACTTTTCAAGAGCAGTTCTTC

clone size: .
D gene: TRBD1
V gene: TRBV30
J gene: TRBJ2-5
CDR3 protein: CAWNPGTGSQETQYF
CDR3 DNA: TGTGCCTGGAACCCCGGGACAGGGAGCCAAGAGACCCAGTACTTC

clone size: .
D gene: .
V gene: TRBV7-6
J gene: TRBJ2-5
CDR3 protein: CASSFRPGETQYF
CDR3 DNA: TGTGCCAGCAGCTTCCGACCGGGAGAGACCCAGTACTTC

clone size: .
D gene: .
V gene: TRBV2
J gene: TRBJ2-7
CDR3 protein: CASSDVSVTSYEQYF
CDR3 DNA: TGTGCCAGCAGTGATGTCAGCGTGACCTCCTACGAGCAGTACTTC

clone size: .
D gene: TRBD1
V gene: TRBV3-1/TRBV3-2
J gene: TRBJ2-2
CDR3 protein: CASSYRGQGGAGELFF
CDR3 DNA: TGTGCCAGCAGCTACAGGGGACAGGGAGGCGCCGGGGAGCTGTTTTTT

clone size: .
D gene: TRBD1
V gene: TRBV5-6
J gene: TRBJ1-6
CDR3 protein: CASSSGTGSGKSPLHF
CDR3 DNA: TGTGCCAGCAGCTCGGGGACAGGGTCGGGTAAGTCACCCCTCCACTTT

clone size: .
D gene: TRBD2
V gene: TRBV12-3/TRBV12-4
J gene: TRBJ2-2
CDR3 protein: CASNRGGGELFF
CDR3 DNA: TGTGCCAGCAACCGGGGGGGCGGGGAGCTGTTTTTT

clone size: .
D gene: TRBD2
V gene: TRBV19
J gene: TRBJ2-2
CDR3 protein: CASILAGAGELFF
CDR3 DNA: TGTGCCAGTATACTAGCGGGAGCTGGGGAGCTGTTTTTT

clone size: .
D gene: TRBD2
V gene: TRBV9
J gene: TRBJ2-5
CDR3 protein: CASSLGTSDQETQYF
CDR3 DNA: TGTGCCAGCAGCCTTGGGACTAGCGATCAAGAGACCCAGTACTTC

clone size: few
D gene: .
V gene: TRBV5-4
J gene: TRBJ2-2
CDR3 protein: CASSPVTGELFF
CDR3 DNA: TGTGCCAGCAGCCCCGTCACCGGGGAGCTGTTTTTT

clone size: .
D gene: .
V gene: TRBV4-2
J gene: TRBJ2-7
CDR3 protein: CASSQDSFAQGRTYEQYF
CDR3 DNA: TGTGCCAGCAGCCAAGATTCTTTCGCACAGGGGAGGACCTACGAGCAGTACTTC

clone size: .
D gene: .
V gene: TRBV6-5
J gene: TRBJ1-1
CDR3 protein: CASSYLRVNTEAFF
CDR3 DNA: TGTGCCAGCAGTTACTTGCGGGTGAACACTGAAGCTTTCTTT

clone size: .
D gene: .
V gene: TRBV2
J gene: TRBJ2-7
CDR3 protein: CASSLEGVSYEQYF
CDR3 DNA: TGTGCCAGCAGTCTCGAGGGGGTCTCCTACGAGCAGTACTTC

clone size: .
D gene: TRBD2
V gene: TRBV7-9
J gene: TRBJ2-2
CDR3 protein: CASSRTGLAGNTGELFF
CDR3 DNA: TGTGCCAGCAGCCGTACGGGACTAGCGGGAAACACCGGGGAGCTGTTTTTT

clone size: .
D gene: .
V gene: TRBV7-2
J gene: TRBJ1-1
CDR3 protein: CASSLAAGYTEAFF
CDR3 DNA: TGTGCCAGCAGCTTAGCTGCAGGGTACACTGAAGCTTTCTTT

clone size: .
D gene: .
V gene: TRBV7-3
J gene: TRBJ2-1
CDR3 protein: CASSFLGNEQFF
CDR3 DNA: TGTGCCAGCAGCTTTCTAGGCAATGAGCAGTTCTTC

clone size: .
D gene: TRBD2
V gene: TRBV5-4
J gene: TRBJ2-5
CDR3 protein: CASSLKRGGGYETQYF
CDR3 DNA: TGTGCCAGCAGCTTGAAGCGGGGGGGAGGTTATGAGACCCAGTACTTC

clone size: .
D gene: .
V gene: TRBV18
J gene: TRBJ2-5
CDR3 protein: CASSYDTVGTQYF
CDR3 DNA: TGTGCCAGCTCCTACGACACCGTCGGGACCCAGTACTTC

clone size: .
D gene: .
V gene: TRBV28
J gene: TRBJ2-7
CDR3 protein: CASRQPRSRNLAYEQYF
CDR3 DNA: TGTGCCAGCAGGCAGCCCCGTAGCCGGAACCTCGCCTACGAGCAGTACTTC

clone size: .
D gene: .
V gene: TRBV21-1
J gene: TRBJ2-5
CDR3 protein: CASSKGPGVQETQYF
CDR3 DNA: TGTGCCAGCAGCAAAGGGCCGGGAGTACAGGAGACCCAGTACTTC

clone size: .
D gene: .
V gene: TRBV2
J gene: TRBJ1-1
CDR3 protein: CASSGGGPNTEAFF
CDR3 DNA: TGTGCCAGCAGTGGGGGAGGGCCGAACACTGAAGCTTTCTTT

clone size: .
D gene: TRBD1
V gene: TRBV5-1
J gene: TRBJ2-1
CDR3 protein: CASRVTGTNEQFF
CDR3 DNA: TGCGCCAGCAGAGTGACAGGGACCAATGAGCAGTTCTTC

clone size: .
D gene: .
V gene: TRBV7-3
J gene: TRBJ2-3
CDR3 protein: CASSLMGGVTDTQYF
CDR3 DNA: TGTGCCAGCAGCTTAATGGGCGGGGTAACAGATACGCAGTATTTT